This TCR beta chain was retrieved from a study of cytomegalovirus exposure and HLA in healthy donors. It was with 60 Vbeta and 13 Jbeta primers that the PCR ran. Source study methods: An analysis that came later counted 80 million or so unique TCR beta chains, 10 million to 12 million shared. Clones were sequenced by immunoSEQ multiplex PCR, and TCRdb holds only the in-frame ones, with some missing. V and J calls and clone size are given by that table; D and trimming were obtained from the DNA. This sample carries under 100,000 clones, 70% to 80% of them seen once, and the ten largest clones take 2.5% to 4%. V was shortened by 2 bases and J by 0 bases, with 5 bases between the two germline ends. This CDR3 is 14 amino acids long. Germline V gene lookup returns CDR1 MNHEY and CDR2 SMNVEV (reference sequence).

The chain employs TRBV27 and TRBJ1-5; TRBD1 might be the D (5 bases). This clonotype was sampled from a man aged 50 or older in good health and CMV-seronegative. The sequenced sample consisted of PBMCs. CDR3 region: CASSLQGSNQPQHF. The CDR3 bases are TGTGCCAGCAGTTTACAGGGTAGCAATCAGCCCCAGCATTTT.